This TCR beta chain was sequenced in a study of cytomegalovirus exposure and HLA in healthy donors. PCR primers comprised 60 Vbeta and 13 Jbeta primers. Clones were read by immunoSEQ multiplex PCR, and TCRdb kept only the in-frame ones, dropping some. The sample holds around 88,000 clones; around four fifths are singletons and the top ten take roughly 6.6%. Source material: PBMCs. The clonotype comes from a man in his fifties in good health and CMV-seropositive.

In nucleotides, the CDR3 is TGTGCCAGCAACAGAAGGGCAGGGGGCGGCACTGAAGCTTTCTTT. Protein product: CASNRRAGGGTEAFF. The rearrangement joins TRBV5-4 to TRBJ1-1; 8 bases are a match to TRBD1. Germline V CDR1 and CDR2: SGHNT, YYREEE (reference sequence). CDR3 length equals 15 residues. Trimming removed 6 bases from V and 4 bases from J; junction bases left unmatched: 11. The full variable domain, with the rest looked up from reference TRBV5-4 and TRBJ1-1, is ETGVTQSPTHLIKTRGQQVTLRCSSQSGHNTVSWYQQALGQGPQFIFQYYREEENGRGNFPPRFSGLQFPNYSSELNVNALELDDSALYLCASNRRAGGGTEAFFGQGTRLTVV.